This T cell receptor (beta chain) was sequenced in a study of vaccination effects on CD4 cells after COVID-19. The length of the CDR3 is 16 residues. V shed 2 bases, J shed 5 bases, and the junction held 8 bases outside the gene matches. Germline V gene lookup returns CDR1 SGHRS and CDR2 YFSETQ. TCRdb's table, derived via immunoSEQ multiplex PCR, lists solely in-frame clones and lacks some. The sample records 65,000 or so clones, around 69% being singletons. This clone has only one observation. Its antigen remains unknown. Expansion of antigen-specific CD4+ T cells with viral peptide pools was carried out by the ViraFEST assay before sequencing. At the end of about 10 days of culture, CD4+ T cells were isolated. Negative nucleocapsid antibody tests before and after vaccination confirmed no previous SARS-CoV-2 infection. In the cultures, half the medium was exchanged for IL-2 medium on days 3 and 7.

The chain employs TRBV5-1 and TRBJ2-1; 9 bases are a match to TRBD2. The clonotype was recovered from a human donor who received a COVID-19 vaccine. This specimen consisted of CD4+ T cells from PBMCs cultured with HCoV-NL63 spike peptides, obtained before COVID-19 vaccination. The CDR3 loop reads CASSLLAGVSHNEQFF. CDR3 in DNA: TGCGCCAGCAGCTTATTAGCGGGGGTTTCCCACAATGAGCAGTTCTTC.